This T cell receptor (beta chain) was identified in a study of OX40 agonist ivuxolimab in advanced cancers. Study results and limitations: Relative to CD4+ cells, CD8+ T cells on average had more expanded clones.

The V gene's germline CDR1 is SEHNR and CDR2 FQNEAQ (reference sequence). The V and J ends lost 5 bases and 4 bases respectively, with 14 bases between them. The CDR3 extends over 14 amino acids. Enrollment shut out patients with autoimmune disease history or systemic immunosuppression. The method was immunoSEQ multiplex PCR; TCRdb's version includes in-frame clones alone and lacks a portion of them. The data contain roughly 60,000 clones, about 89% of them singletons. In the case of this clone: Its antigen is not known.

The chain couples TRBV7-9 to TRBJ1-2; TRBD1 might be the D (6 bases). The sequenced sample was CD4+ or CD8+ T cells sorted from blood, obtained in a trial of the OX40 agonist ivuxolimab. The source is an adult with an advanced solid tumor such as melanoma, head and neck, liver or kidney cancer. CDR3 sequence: CASSLHGGSYGYTF. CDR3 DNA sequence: TGTGCCAGCAGCCTGCACGGGGGCAGCTATGGCTACACCTTC. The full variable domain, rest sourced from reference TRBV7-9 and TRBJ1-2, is DTGVSQNPRHKITKRGQNVTFRCDPISEHNRLYWYRQTLGQGPEFLTYFQNEAQLEKSRLLSDRFSAERPKGSFSTLEIQRTEQGDSAMYLCASSLHGGSYGYTFGSGTRLTVV.